This T cell receptor (beta chain) was recovered during a study of blood T cell repertoires in COVID-19. Overall study: The United States, Italy and Spain supplied acute and convalescent COVID-19 samples.

Either two negative PCRs, clearance, or symptom resolution qualified Cohort 3 donors as recovered. The V gene's germline CDR1 is SGDLS and CDR2 YYNGEE. J lost 4 bases, V lost 0 bases, and 6 bases had no gene match. There are 15 residues in the CDR3. Study processing details: Amplification with reference gene primers provided the estimates of nucleated cell counts. Repertoires were generated with immunoSEQ multiplex PCR, while TCRdb's copy carries only in-frame clones and drops some. Clone size and the V and J calls come from that table; the DNA yielded D and trimming. Of fewer than 300,000 clones listed, 75% to 95% were seen once; the top ten hold 0.9% to 1.2%.

Sequencing used PBMCs or T cells enriched from blood (not recorded which). This chain uses TRBV9 with TRBJ1-2, with 7 bases fitting TRBD1. The sequence was collected from a woman aged 25 to 45 who had recovered from COVID-19. The chain's CDR3 is CASSVGLDRFYGYTF. As DNA, the CDR3 is TGTGCCAGCAGCGTAGGGCTGGACAGGTTCTATGGCTACACCTTC. The variable domain in full, with the rest retrieved from reference TRBV9 and TRBJ1-2, is DSGVTQTPKHLITATGQRVTLRCSPRSGDLSVYWYQQSLDQGLQFLIQYYNGEERAKGNILERFSAQQFPDLHSELNLSSLELGDSALYFCASSVGLDRFYGYTFGSGTRLTVV.